Following are 11 T cell receptor beta chains from one sample sequenced in a study of T cells in Graves' hyperthyroidism and ophthalmopathy. The TCR beta CDR3 regions underwent amplification using RNA transcripts as the source. RT-PCR in the first round (using the HTBI primer set) targeted the TCR CDR3. TCRdb reanalysed the multiplex PCR reads using MiXCR and keeps one entry per CDR3 protein. The table includes under 750,000 distinct CDR3 sequences, 15% to 20% detected once. The material sequenced was blood. These receptors all come from a woman aged 45-65 years with Graves' hyperthyroidism that later progressed to Graves' ophthalmopathy.

This clonotype was detected only a few times. One end of the junction is discordant with germline, which a read error may explain. Here the CDR3 reads CASNFGDRWEKLLF. CDR3 DNA: TGTGCCAGTAACTTCGGGGACAGATGGGAAAAACTGCTTTTT. The J gene is TRBJ1-4, the V gene TRBV19, with 7 nucleotides matching TRBD1. The CDR3 has 14 amino acids. Per germline, CDR1 LNHDA and CDR2 SQIVND (reference sequence).

A single count supports this clonotype. The chain couples TRBV29-1 to TRBJ1-5; weak D call: TRBD1 (6 bases). Between the trimmed V and J ends, which lost 6 bases and 7 bases, there was a span of 16 bases. Germline-derived CDR1 and CDR2 are SQVTM and ANQGSEA. This CDR3 region has 13 residues. This CDR3 is CSVSTGMGQPQHF. In DNA, the CDR3 is TGCAGCGTAAGCACAGGGATGGGGCAGCCCCAGCATTTT.

The chain recombines TRBV2 with TRBJ1-5; no firm D call. The CDR3 has 15 amino acids. V was trimmed by 7 bases and J by 1 base, leaving 14 bases between them. The germline V gene has CDR1 SNHLY and CDR2 FYNNEI. Written as DNA, the CDR3 is TGTGCCAGCAAATCCGAACCTGGGAGCAATCAGCCCCAGCATTTT. Protein product: CASKSEPGSNQPQHF.

As regards this clonotype: A read error may account for a junction end that differs from germline. The chain is built from TRBV15 and TRBJ2-3; a weak D match, TRBD2 (5 bases). CDR1 is LNHNV and CDR2 is YYDKDF in the germline V gene (reference sequence). The length of the CDR3 is 18 residues. Here the CDR3 reads CATSRDRGRGVRTDTRYF. DNA of the CDR3: TGTGCCACCAGCAGAGATAGAGGGCGTGGGGTCCGCACAGATACGCGGTATTTT.

The rearrangement uses TRBV7-9 and TRBJ2-1; a possible D gene is TRBD2 (6 bases). The germline V gene encodes CDR1 SEHNR and CDR2 FQNEAQ (reference sequence). The CDR3 covers 11 residues. The ends were cut back, 8 bases at V and 13 bases at J, with 15 bases in the middle. The CDR3 region has the DNA TGTGCCAGCCCCAGTCCCGGGAGTCAGTTCTTC. This translates into CASPSPGSQFF.

The chain employs TRBV3-1 and TRBJ2-2; 13 positions match TRBD2. Trimming took 1 base from V and 10 from J; bases not matched to a gene: 12. CDR1 is LGHDT, CDR2 YNNKEL, per germline (reference sequence). This CDR3 spans 18 amino acids. The CDR3 protein is CASSQVRKLAGGRKELFF. As DNA, the CDR3 is TGTGCCAGCAGCCAAGTTAGGAAACTAGCGGGGGGGCGAAAGGAGCTGTTTTTT.

The sample holds many counts of this clonotype. The rearrangement joins TRBV20-1 to TRBJ2-3; a possible D gene is TRBD2 (7 bases). The germline V gene encodes CDR1 DFQATT and CDR2 SNEGSKA (reference sequence). The CDR3 loop spans 13 amino acids. V was cut by 8 bases and J by 5 bases, with 17 bases left in between. CDR3 in amino acids: CSTPRGGKDTQYF. Written as DNA, the CDR3 is TGCAGTACACCTAGGGGGGGGAAAGATACGCAGTATTTT.

This rearrangement joins TRBV19 to TRBJ2-2; D possibly corresponds to TRBD1 (6 bases). This CDR3 has 14 residues. Trimming shortened V by 6 bases and J by 2 bases, and 10 bases separated the two germline ends. Germline CDR1 and CDR2: LNHDA and SQIVND (reference sequence). The CDR3 spells CASSRGYNTGELFF. The CDR3 DNA reads as TGTGCCAGTAGCAGGGGATATAACACCGGGGAGCTGTTTTTT. The complete variable domain, with remaining parts taken from reference TRBV19 and TRBJ2-2, reads DGGITQSPKYLFRKEGQNVTLSCEQNLNHDAMYWYRQDPGQGLRLIYYSQIVNDFQKGDIAEGYSVSREKKESFPLTVTSAQKNPTAFYLCASSRGYNTGELFFGEGSRLTVL.

The chain couples TRBV19 to TRBJ1-5; 9 bases agree with TRBD1. The CDR3 is made up of 14 amino acids. The junction had 10 bases not matched to a gene; V was cut back by 10 bases and J by 6 bases. Germline V lookup: CDR1 LNHDA, CDR2 SQIVND (reference sequence). CDR3 sequence reads: CATHVGQGLQPQHF. Written as DNA, the CDR3 is TGTGCCACCCACGTTGGACAGGGGCTTCAGCCCCAGCATTTT.

This clonotype was seen a few times. This chain connects TRBV7-6 to TRBJ2-1; 9 bases line up with TRBD2. Trimming at V came to 3 bases and at J to 7 bases, leaving 7 bases not matched to a gene. The CDR3 sequence is 15 residues long. Germline-derived CDR1 and CDR2 are SGHVS and FNYEAQ. The CDR3 sequence is CASSFFAGGPNEQFF. CDR3 coding DNA: TGTGCCAGCAGCTTTTTTGCGGGGGGGCCTAATGAGCAGTTCTTC.

This clonotype has more than one count but fewer than ten. This sequence joins TRBV6-2 or TRBV6-3 and TRBJ1-5; perhaps TRBD1 as D (5 bases). Germline CDR1 and CDR2: MNHEY and SVGEGT. The CDR3 runs 16 residues. V gave up 5 bases and J gave up 7 bases, with 21 bases separating them. Written as DNA, the CDR3 is TGTGCCAGCAGTGGATCCGGGACCACTGGTGGCCAGCCCCAGCATTTT. Translating gives CASSGSGTTGGQPQHF.